This TCR beta chain was documented in a study of tumor-infiltrating lymphocytes in primary liver carcinoma. This CDR3 comprises 13 residues. Germline-derived CDR1 and CDR2 are SGHNT and YYREEE (reference sequence). About this clonotype: The germline gene is not matched at one end of the junction; a read error may be the cause.

The researchers produced TCR beta cDNA from about 510 ng total RNA with a constant-region primer. Generation of the TCR beta libraries relied on three nested multiplex PCR rounds using slightly modified ARM-PCR. TRBV1-TRBV30 forward primers paired with a C-beta reverse primer were used in the first two PCR rounds, which ran roughly 11 cycles each. TCRdb fed the multiplex PCR reads into MiXCR, producing one record per CDR3 protein. This sample has some 55,000 distinct CDR3 sequences, with 70% to 80% found just once. Unsorted bulk tissue of roughly 17-33 mg yielded co-extracted RNA and DNA. This TCR came from a man aged 35 to 55 with primary liver carcinoma and hepatitis B virus infection. This chain uses TRBV5-4 with TRBJ2-1, with TRBD2 as a possible D gene (5 bases). Sequencing was done on a sample of liver tumor tissue from sampling region 2. Subset defined: tumor region T2, inferior pole. The CDR3 sequence is CASRLRGHNEQFF. In nucleotides, the CDR3 is TGTGCTAGCAGGCTACGGGGTCACAATGAGCAGTTCTTC.